This record covers a single T cell receptor beta chain. Time point noted: newly diagnosed, previously untreated cHL patient sample. This sample was taken from a study of PD-1 blockade in classical Hodgkin lymphoma. Sequencing used immunoSEQ multiplex PCR; TCRdb keeps in-frame clones, though not all of them. The table records about 21,000 clones, about 94% of them present only once. This CDR3 contains 22 residues. CDR1 is MDHEN and CDR2 is SYDVKM in the germline V gene. V lost 3 bases, J lost 0 bases, and 17 bases stayed unmatched. Sequences were obtained from peripheral blood mononuclear cells (PBMCs). This chain links TRBV28 with TRBJ2-3; 14 bases fit TRBD2. The sequence came from a human donor with classical Hodgkin lymphoma. The CDR3 spells CASSFPIRGLAGDSSSTDTQYF. DNA for the CDR3: TGTGCCAGCAGTTTCCCCATTCGGGGACTAGCGGGGGACTCCTCTAGCACAGATACGCAGTATTTT.